This entry is about one T cell receptor (beta chain). CDR3 length equals 16 residues. V lost 1 base and J 3 bases, leaving 14 bases between the germline ends. From germline, CDR1 is MNHEY and CDR2 SMNVEV (reference sequence). TCRdb re-called the 5' RACE reads with MiXCR, one entry per CDR3 protein. In the table there are about 33,000 distinct CDR3 sequences, about 5% of which are singletons. These data belong to a study of early T cells in non-severe SARS-CoV-2 infection. This receptor was identified in an adult who was a healthcare worker with PCR-confirmed SARS-CoV-2 infection or an uninfected control (not recorded which). The sequenced material came from whole blood. The chain carries TRBV27 and TRBJ2-3, with D perhaps matching TRBD1 (6 bases). This CDR3 reads CASSLFTGSRTDTQYF. The CDR3 nucleotides are TGTGCCAGCAGTTTATTTACAGGGTCGCGGACAGATACGCAGTATTTT.